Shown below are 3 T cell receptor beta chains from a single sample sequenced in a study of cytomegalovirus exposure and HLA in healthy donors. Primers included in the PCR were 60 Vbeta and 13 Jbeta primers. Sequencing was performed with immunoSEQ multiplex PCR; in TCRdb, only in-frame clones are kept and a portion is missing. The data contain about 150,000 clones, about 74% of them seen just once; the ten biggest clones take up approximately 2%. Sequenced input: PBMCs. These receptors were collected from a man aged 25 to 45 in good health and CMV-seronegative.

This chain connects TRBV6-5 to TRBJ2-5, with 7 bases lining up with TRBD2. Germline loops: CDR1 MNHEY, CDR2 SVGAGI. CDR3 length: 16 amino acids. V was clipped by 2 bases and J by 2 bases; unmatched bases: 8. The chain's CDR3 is CASSYLPGRAQETQYF. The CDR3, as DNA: TGTGCCAGCAGTTACCTCCCGGGGAGGGCGCAAGAGACCCAGTACTTC.

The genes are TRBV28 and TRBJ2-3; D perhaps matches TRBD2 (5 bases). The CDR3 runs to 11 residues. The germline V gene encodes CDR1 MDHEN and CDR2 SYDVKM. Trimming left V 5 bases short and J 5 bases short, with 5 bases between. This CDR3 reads CASSAGDTQYF. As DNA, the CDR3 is TGTGCCAGCAGTGCGGGAGATACGCAGTATTTT.

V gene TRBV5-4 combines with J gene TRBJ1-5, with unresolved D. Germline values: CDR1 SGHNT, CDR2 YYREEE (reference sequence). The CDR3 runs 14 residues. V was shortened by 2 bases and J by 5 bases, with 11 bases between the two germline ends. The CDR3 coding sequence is TGTGCCAGCAGCTTTAAGTGGAGGTATCAGCCCCAGCATTTT. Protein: CASSFKWRYQPQHF.